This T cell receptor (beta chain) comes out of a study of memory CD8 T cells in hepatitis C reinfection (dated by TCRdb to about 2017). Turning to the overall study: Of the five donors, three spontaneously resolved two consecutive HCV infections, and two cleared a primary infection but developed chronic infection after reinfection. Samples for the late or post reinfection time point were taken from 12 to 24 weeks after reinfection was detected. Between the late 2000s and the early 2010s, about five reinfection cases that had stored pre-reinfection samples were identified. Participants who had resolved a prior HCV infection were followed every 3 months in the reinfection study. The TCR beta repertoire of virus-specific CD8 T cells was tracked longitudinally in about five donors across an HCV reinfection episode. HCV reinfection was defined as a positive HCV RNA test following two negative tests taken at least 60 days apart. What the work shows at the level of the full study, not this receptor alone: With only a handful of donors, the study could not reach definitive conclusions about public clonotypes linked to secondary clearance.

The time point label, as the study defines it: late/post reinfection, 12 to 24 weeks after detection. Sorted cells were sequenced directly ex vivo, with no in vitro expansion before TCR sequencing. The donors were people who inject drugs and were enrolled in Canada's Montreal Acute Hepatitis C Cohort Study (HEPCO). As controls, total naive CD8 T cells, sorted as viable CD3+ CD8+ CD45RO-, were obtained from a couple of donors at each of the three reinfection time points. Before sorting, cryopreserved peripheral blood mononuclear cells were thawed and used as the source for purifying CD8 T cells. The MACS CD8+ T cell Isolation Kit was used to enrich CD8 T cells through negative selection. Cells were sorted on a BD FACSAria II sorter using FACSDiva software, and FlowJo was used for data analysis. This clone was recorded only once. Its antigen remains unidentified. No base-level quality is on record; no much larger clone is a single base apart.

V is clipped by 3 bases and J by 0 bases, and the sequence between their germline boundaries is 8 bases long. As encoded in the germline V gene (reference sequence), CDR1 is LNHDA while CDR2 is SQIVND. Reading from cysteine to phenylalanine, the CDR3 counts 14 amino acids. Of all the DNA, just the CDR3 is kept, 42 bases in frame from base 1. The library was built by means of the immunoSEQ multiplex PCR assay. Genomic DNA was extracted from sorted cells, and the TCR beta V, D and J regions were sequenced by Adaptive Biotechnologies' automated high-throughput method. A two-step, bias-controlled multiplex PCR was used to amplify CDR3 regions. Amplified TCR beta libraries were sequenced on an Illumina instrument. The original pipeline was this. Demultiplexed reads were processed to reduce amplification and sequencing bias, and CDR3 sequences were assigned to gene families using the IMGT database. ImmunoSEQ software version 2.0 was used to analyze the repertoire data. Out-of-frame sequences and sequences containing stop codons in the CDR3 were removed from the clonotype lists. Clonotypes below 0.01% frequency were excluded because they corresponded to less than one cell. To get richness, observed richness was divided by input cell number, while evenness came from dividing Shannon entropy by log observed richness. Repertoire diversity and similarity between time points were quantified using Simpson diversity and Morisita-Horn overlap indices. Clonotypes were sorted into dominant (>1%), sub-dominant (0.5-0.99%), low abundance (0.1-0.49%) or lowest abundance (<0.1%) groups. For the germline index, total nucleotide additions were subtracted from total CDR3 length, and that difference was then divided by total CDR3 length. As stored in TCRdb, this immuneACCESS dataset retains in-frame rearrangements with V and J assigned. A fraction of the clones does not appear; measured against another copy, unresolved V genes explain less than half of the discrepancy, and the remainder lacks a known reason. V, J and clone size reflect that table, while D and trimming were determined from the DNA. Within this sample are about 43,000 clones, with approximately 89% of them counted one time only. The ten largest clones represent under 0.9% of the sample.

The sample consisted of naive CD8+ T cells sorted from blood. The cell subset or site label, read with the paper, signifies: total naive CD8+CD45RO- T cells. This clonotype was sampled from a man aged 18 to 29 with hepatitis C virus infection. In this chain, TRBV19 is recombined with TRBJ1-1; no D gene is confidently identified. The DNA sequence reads TGTGCCAGTAGTATGGGCGGGGTGAACACTGAAGCTTTCTTT. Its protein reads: CASSMGGVNTEAFF.